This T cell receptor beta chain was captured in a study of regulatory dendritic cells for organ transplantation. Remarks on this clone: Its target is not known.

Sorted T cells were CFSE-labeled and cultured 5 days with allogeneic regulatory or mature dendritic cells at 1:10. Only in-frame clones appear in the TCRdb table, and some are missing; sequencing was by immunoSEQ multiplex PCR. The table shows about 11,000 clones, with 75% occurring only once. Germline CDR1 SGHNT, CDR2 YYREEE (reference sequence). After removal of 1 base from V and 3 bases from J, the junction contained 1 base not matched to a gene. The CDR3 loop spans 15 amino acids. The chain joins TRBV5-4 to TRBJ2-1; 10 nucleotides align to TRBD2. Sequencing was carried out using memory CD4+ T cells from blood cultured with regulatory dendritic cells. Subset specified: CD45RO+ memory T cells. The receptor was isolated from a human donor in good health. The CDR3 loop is CASSLTSGDYNEQFF. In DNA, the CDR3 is TGTGCCAGCAGCTTGACTAGCGGGGACTACAATGAGCAGTTCTTC.